This T cell receptor (beta chain) was obtained from a study of blood T cell repertoires in COVID-19 (dated by TCRdb to the early 2020s). Turning to the overall study: Collaborator samples came from the United States, Italy and Spain and covered acute and convalescent phases of COVID-19. The material from the prospective study consisted of cDNA or gDNA derived from T cells, B-cell-depleted T cells, or PBMCs. The dataset comprised deeply sampled blood TCRbeta repertoires from subjects exposed to, actively infected with, or recovered from COVID-19. The repertoires were made available in a free public database intended to serve as a resource for research on the immune response to SARS-CoV-2. The samples were drawn from two sources: the first 160 participants of the ongoing ImmuneRACE study, and 950 to 1,500 subjects contributed by 6 global collaborators. The sample metadata nearly always contained a de-identified subject ID, COVID-19 status, age in years and sex. Where HLA class I and class II types were available, the types were taken from metadata supplied by the sample provider, not from assay-based typing. The paper as a whole reports these results and caveats: How much clinical and demographic metadata was included differed by source and by participant, and the metadata was provided uncurated.

Concerning this clone: What this receptor recognizes is not known. No clone much larger than this one lies a single base away; base qualities are absent.

Whole blood was collected in K2EDTA tubes by collaborating institutions according to the institutions' own protocols. For TCRbeta analysis, collaborators shipped samples as frozen whole blood, isolated PBMCs, or DNA extracted from either of those sample types. TCRbeta CDR3 regions were amplified from genomic DNA using the immunoSEQ Assay, a bias-controlled multiplex PCR. The published analysis was carried out like this. The number of nucleated cells in each sample was estimated by amplification of reference gene primers within the assay. Sequence reads were collapsed and filtered to measure the absolute abundance of every unique TCRbeta CDR3 rearrangement. For each sample, productive Simpson clonality was calculated as the square root of Simpson's diversity index across productive rearrangements. Imported from immuneACCESS, the table was reduced by TCRdb to in-frame sequences with V and J called. These copies leave out some clones; in studies compared against another copy, an unresolved V gene accounts for under half, and the cause of the remainder is not known. The DNA was the basis for D and trimming; V, J and clone size are from that table. The sample table lists about 300,000 clones, 86% of them with a count of one. Jointly, the top ten make up 1.6% of the sample.

This receptor was obtained from a woman in her forties or fifties with acute or convalescent COVID-19. Sequenced sample: peripheral blood.

The CDR3 is CASSQQGAVNEQFF. The nucleotide sequence reads as follows: TGTGCCAGCTCACAACAGGGGGCCGTAAATGAGCAGTTCTTC. The V and J genes are TRBV18 and TRBJ2-1, with 9 central nucleotides matching TRBD1. V loses 4 bases at its end and J loses 7 bases; junction bases beyond the gene matches: 5. Including the terminal cysteine and phenylalanine, the CDR3 comprises 14 residues. The only DNA kept is the CDR3, 42 bases in frame from the first base. The CDR1 and CDR2 encoded by the germline V gene are KGHSH and LQKENI.